These 30 T cell receptor beta chains were sequenced from one sample in a study of T-cell memory formation after mild COVID-19 listed by TCRdb under 2021. Library preparation employed 5' RACE. TCRdb names Illumina NovaSeq 6000 as the instrument used. The public reads were run again by TCRdb, first through fastp at Q25 and then through MiXCR, and only productive beta chains were kept. Each entry merges the rows of one CDR3 protein and shows their most common DNA and genes. The sample table holds about 430,000 distinct CDR3 sequences, of which more than 20% were seen once. The ten largest clones take up 8.5% to 10% of the sample. The sample was PBMCs or a T cell subset sorted from them (not recorded which). These receptors all come from an adult woman who had mild COVID-19 (a few samples of this study predate the infection). The sample titles of this study are shuffled in the database, so cell type and time point are left out; the donor was told from shared clones.

This clonotype appeared a few times. The rearrangement joins TRBV7-2 to TRBJ2-2; 14 bases are a match to TRBD2. V trimming: 5 bases; J trimming: 6 bases; junction bases outside the gene matches: 5. The V gene's germline CDR1 is SGHTA and CDR2 FQGNSA. The CDR3 totals 16 residues. CDR3 loop: CASSPLTSGRAGELFF. CDR3 DNA: TGTGCCAGCAGCCCCTTGACTAGCGGGAGGGCCGGGGAGCTGTTTTTT.

The gene calls are TRBV24-1 and TRBJ1-2; D gene ambiguous. The CDR3 loop spans 13 amino acids. The V gene lost 5 bases and the J gene lost 3 bases, with 9 bases spanning the gap. Germline V CDR1 and CDR2: KGHDR, SFDVKD. Here the CDR3 DNA reads TGTGCCACCAGTGGAAGGGAATACTATGGCTACACCTTC. Its translation: CATSGREYYGYTF.

This clonotype has just a few counts. The V call is TRBV24-1, the J call TRBJ2-5; no definite D call. Trimming shortened V by 3 bases and J by 7 bases, and 5 bases separated the two germline ends. Germline CDR1 and CDR2: KGHDR and SFDVKD. The CDR3 spans 11 residues. The CDR3 DNA is TGTGCCACCAGTGATGAAGGGACCCAGTACTTC. The encoded protein is CATSDEGTQYF.

V usage is TRBV29-1 and J usage is TRBJ2-1; TRBD2 might be the D (6 bases). CDR1 is SQVTM, CDR2 ANQGSEA, per germline. This CDR3 contains 14 residues. V lost 1 base, J lost 8 bases, and 15 bases lay in between. Written as DNA, the CDR3 is TGCAGCGTTGAAGGCTGGACTATTAACGATGAGCAGTTCTTC. It translates to CSVEGWTINDEQFF.

The chain carries TRBV27 and TRBJ2-6; 9 bases align to TRBD1. V lost 10 bases and J lost 2; bases outside the gene matches: 15. The CDR3 covers 18 residues. Germline V CDR1 and CDR2: MNHEY, SMNVEV (reference sequence). Here the CDR3 DNA reads TGTGCCACAAGCCCCATGGGACAGGGTTTAACTGGGGCCAACGTCCTGACTTTC. Translation gives CATSPMGQGLTGANVLTF.

The chain recombines TRBV3-1 with TRBJ2-5; TRBD2 aligns across 10 bases. There are 18 residues in the CDR3. CDR1 is LGHDT and CDR2 is YNNKEL in the germline V gene (reference sequence). J gave up 4 bases and V 0 bases, and 11 bases lay outside the gene matches. CDR3 protein: CASSQDSLAGEPLETQYF. The DNA of the CDR3 is TGTGCCAGCAGCCAAGATAGCCTAGCGGGGGAGCCTCTAGAGACCCAGTACTTC.

The chain employs TRBV4-1 and TRBJ2-3; possible D gene TRBD2, 5 bases. CDR1 and CDR2 from the germline V gene are MGHRA and YSYEKL. Trimming shortened V by 0 bases and J by 0 bases, and 19 bases separated the two germline ends. This CDR3 is built from 19 residues. DNA of the CDR3: TGCGCCAGCAGCCAAGATACCATCCAGTTGAGGGCGAGCACAGATACGCAGTATTTT. Amino acid sequence: CASSQDTIQLRASTDTQYF.

Only a few counts were recorded for this clonotype. This chain joins TRBV6-5 and TRBJ2-1; tentatively, D is TRBD1 (6 bases). V lost 5 bases to trimming and J lost 7 bases, with 21 bases between them. The CDR3 runs to 16 residues. In germline, CDR1 is MNHEY, CDR2 SVGAGI. The CDR3 bases are TGTGCCAGCAGTGAACTACAGGGCAGAATCGCGAATGAGCAGTTCTTC. Translated: CASSELQGRIANEQFF.

The sample holds one count of this clonotype. The rearrangement uses TRBV15 and TRBJ2-3; tentatively, D is TRBD2 (5 bases). Germline assignment: CDR1 LNHNV and CDR2 YYDKDF (reference sequence). Trimming cost V 0 bases and J 7 bases, with 11 bases left between them. The CDR3 consists of 14 residues. In DNA form, the CDR3 reads TGTGCCACCAGCAGAGACTCTAGCCTTCATACGCAGTATTTT. Translated, it gives CATSRDSSLHTQYF.

The V call is TRBV5-5, the J call TRBJ2-1; D perhaps matches TRBD1 (5 bases). Germline V lookup: CDR1 SGHKS, CDR2 YYEKEE (reference sequence). The germline V and J ends were trimmed by 3 bases and 9 bases, with 10 bases remaining between them. The CDR3 extends over 12 amino acids. The DNA for the CDR3 is TGTGCCAGCAGCTCCCAAGGGGTTGAGCAGTTCTTC. Translated, it gives CASSSQGVEQFF.

The chain joins TRBV5-5 to TRBJ1-5; D is unresolved. CDR1 and CDR2 (germline): SGHKS, YYEKEE (reference sequence). Trimming removed 0 bases from V and 3 bases from J, with 13 bases in between. CDR3 size: 16 residues. In DNA form, the CDR3 reads TGTGCCAGCAGCTTGGCTTGGGGATTGGACAATCAGCCCCAGCATTTT. This gives the protein CASSLAWGLDNQPQHF.

The rearrangement links TRBV28 to TRBJ1-1; 8 nucleotides match TRBD1. The CDR3 is 14 residues long. Looked up from germline, CDR1 is MDHEN and CDR2 is SYDVKM. CDR3 nucleotides: TGTGCGGGAACCTGGACAGGGCGAGACACTGAAGCTTTCTTT. Its protein is CAGTWTGRDTEAFF.

V is TRBV24-1 and J is TRBJ2-4; D not resolved. Germline V CDR1 and CDR2: KGHDR, SFDVKD. Trimming removed 9 bases at V and 5 bases at J, with 10 bases between. The CDR3 is 12 amino acids. The CDR3 sequence is CATAGTENIQYF. The CDR3 DNA reads TGTGCCACCGCCGGTACAGAAAACATTCAGTACTTC.

This clonotype was recorded a few times. The chain couples TRBV12-3 or TRBV12-4 to TRBJ2-5, with D unclear. With 6 bases removed from V and 0 bases from J, the gap between germline ends came to 11 bases. The CDR3 totals 14 residues. Here the CDR3 reads CASSHGSYQETQYF. Here the CDR3 DNA reads TGTGCCAGCAGCCATGGATCGTACCAAGAGACCCAGTACTTC.

This sequence joins TRBV24-1 and TRBJ2-3, with a tentative D call TRBD2 (7 bases). Trimming shortened V by 5 bases and J by 3 bases, and 14 bases separated the two germline ends. Germline CDR1 KGHDR, CDR2 SFDVKD. The CDR3 is 15 amino acids. The CDR3, as DNA: TGTGCCACCAGTGGGGGGGGCAGGAAGACAGATACGCAGTATTTT. Protein: CATSGGGRKTDTQYF.

Only a few counts were recorded for this clonotype. This chain connects TRBV29-1 to TRBJ2-1, with 7 bases lining up with TRBD2. The germline V gene has CDR1 SQVTM and CDR2 ANQGSEA. The CDR3 length is 16 residues. V was clipped by 7 bases and J by 1 base; unmatched bases: 13. Here the CDR3 reads CSAKTRGTVSYNEQFF. CDR3 DNA sequence: TGCAGCGCTAAAACGCGGGGGACGGTTTCCTACAATGAGCAGTTCTTC.

The V call is TRBV5-1, the J call TRBJ2-1; TRBD2 aligns across 13 bases. V lost 4 bases, J lost 6 bases, and 4 bases stayed unmatched. Per the germline V gene, CDR1 is SGHRS and CDR2 is YFSETQ. The CDR3 runs to 15 residues. The CDR3 spells CASSQGLAGPNEQFF. CDR3 nucleotide sequence: TGCGCCAGCAGCCAGGGACTAGCGGGGCCCAATGAGCAGTTCTTC.

This chain connects TRBV20-1 to TRBJ2-3, with D perhaps matching TRBD2 (6 bases). V was shortened by 0 bases and J by 1 base, with 11 bases between the two germline ends. CDR1 and CDR2 from the germline V gene are DFQATT and SNEGSKA (reference sequence). There are 15 residues in the CDR3. CDR3 DNA sequence: TGCAGTGCTAGAGAGACTAGTAGGGGCACAGATACGCAGTATTTT. This codes for CSARETSRGTDTQYF.

This clonotype has just a few counts. The rearrangement joins TRBV7-2 to TRBJ2-3; D remains ambiguous. The germline V and J ends were trimmed by 2 bases and 4 bases, with 13 bases remaining between them. From germline, CDR1 is SGHTA and CDR2 FQGNSA. This CDR3 has 15 amino acids. DNA for the CDR3: TGTGCCAGCAGCTTAACGGCTACCAACGCAGATACGCAGTATTTT. Amino acid sequence: CASSLTATNADTQYF.

This clonotype was observed a handful of times. The gene calls are TRBV7-9 and TRBJ2-2; 8 nucleotides line up with TRBD1. The CDR3 has 16 residues. The germline V gene encodes CDR1 SEHNR and CDR2 FQNEAQ (reference sequence). After removal of 7 bases from V and 2 bases from J, the junction contained 9 bases not matched to a gene. This chain's CDR3 is CASNKRDRRNTGELFF. CDR3 nucleotide sequence: TGTGCCAGCAACAAAAGGGACAGGAGAAACACCGGGGAGCTGTTTTTT.

V usage is TRBV29-1 and J usage is TRBJ2-7; TRBD2 might be the D (5 bases). Germline V gene sequence: CDR1 SQVTM, CDR2 ANQGSEA. CDR3 size: 14 residues. V gave up 4 bases and J gave up 5 bases, with 18 bases separating them. CDR3 bases: TGCAGCGTTGTGGCACGGCCGAGTAGCGACGAGCAGTACTTC. Amino acid sequence: CSVVARPSSDEQYF.

This clonotype appeared a few times. The chain joins TRBV12-5 to TRBJ1-5; D remains ambiguous. The CDR3 sequence is 12 residues long. Trimming removed 6 bases at V and 3 bases at J, with 6 bases between. The germline V gene encodes CDR1 LGHNT and CDR2 FRNRAP. In DNA form, the CDR3 reads TGTGCTAGTGGAGAACTCAATCAGCCCCAGCATTTT. This gives the protein CASGELNQPQHF.

V is TRBV6-5 and J is TRBJ1-2, with unresolved D. The CDR3 spans 14 residues. Germline CDR1 MNHEY, CDR2 SVGAGI. V was trimmed by 0 bases and J by 4 bases, leaving 9 bases between them. CDR3 region: CASSYSTGGYGYTF. Written as DNA, the CDR3 is TGTGCCAGCAGTTACTCGACGGGCGGCTATGGCTACACCTTC.

The gene calls are TRBV4-2 and TRBJ2-7, with D hard to call. Germline V gene sequence: CDR1 LGHNA, CDR2 YNFKEQ. The CDR3 has 13 residues. The ends were cut back, 0 bases at V and 3 bases at J, with 6 bases in the middle. The chain's CDR3 is CASSQEGLYEQYF. The DNA for the CDR3 is TGTGCCAGCAGCCAAGAGGGTCTCTACGAGCAGTACTTC.

This clonotype was observed a few times. The gene calls are TRBV9 and TRBJ1-1, with 9 bases that match TRBD1. Losses at the gene ends were 3 bases for V and 5 bases for J; bases not matched to a gene: 8. The germline V gene has CDR1 SGDLS and CDR2 YYNGEE. The CDR3 has 15 residues. This CDR3 reads CASSDLQGARTEAFF. The CDR3 DNA reads as TGTGCCAGCAGCGATCTACAGGGGGCGCGAACTGAAGCTTTCTTT.

The chain carries TRBV28 and TRBJ2-3; TRBD2 matches 7 bases. Germline V lookup: CDR1 MDHEN, CDR2 SYDVKM. This CDR3 is built from 16 residues. V shed 2 bases, J shed 2 bases, and the junction held 7 bases outside the gene matches. For the CDR3, the DNA is TGTGCCAGCAGTTTACGATCCGCGGGGGACACAGATACGCAGTATTTT. Protein sequence: CASSLRSAGDTDTQYF.

Written as DNA, the CDR3 is TGTGCCAGCAGCTGGATGGGGGTCCGGCCCGATAATTCACCCCTCCACTTT. Translated, it gives CASSWMGVRPDNSPLHF. This chain connects TRBV3-1 to TRBJ1-6, with a tentative D call TRBD1 (5 bases). CDR1 is LGHDT, CDR2 YNNKEL, per germline (reference sequence). Trimming shortened V by 5 bases and J by 5 bases, and 19 bases separated the two germline ends. The CDR3 length is 17 residues. Based on the CDR3 plus reference TRBV3-1 and TRBJ1-6, the full variable domain is DTAVSQTPKYLVTQMGNDKSIKCEQNLGHDTMYWYKQDSKKFLKIMFSYNNKELIINETVPNRFSPKSPDKAHLNLHINSLELGDSAVYFCASSWMGVRPDNSPLHFGNGTRLTVT.

This clonotype has more than one count but fewer than ten. This chain joins TRBV4-3 and TRBJ2-1; 14 nucleotides match TRBD2. Germline CDR1 and CDR2: LGHNA and YSLEER. There are 21 residues in the CDR3. After removal of 0 bases from V and 0 bases from J, the junction contained 10 bases not matched to a gene. This chain's CDR3 is CASSQDISGLAGVSSYNEQFF. CDR3 in DNA: TGCGCCAGCAGCCAAGATATTTCGGGACTAGCGGGAGTGAGCTCCTACAATGAGCAGTTCTTC.

This clonotype occurred many times. V usage is TRBV12-3 or TRBV12-4 and J usage is TRBJ2-7, with D perhaps matching TRBD1 (5 bases). The CDR3 extends over 13 amino acids. With 1 base removed from V and 5 bases from J, the gap between germline ends came to 9 bases. CDR3 protein: CASSLGTPHEQYF. In nucleotides, the CDR3 is TGTGCCAGCAGTTTAGGGACACCGCACGAGCAGTACTTC.

The chain couples TRBV29-1 to TRBJ2-2; no definite D call. V lost 2 bases to trimming and J lost 5 bases, with 9 bases between them. The CDR3 loop spans 13 amino acids. The germline V gene encodes CDR1 SQVTM and CDR2 ANQGSEA. This chain's CDR3 is CSVETVTTGELFF. The CDR3, as DNA: TGCAGCGTTGAAACAGTTACTACCGGGGAGCTGTTTTTT.